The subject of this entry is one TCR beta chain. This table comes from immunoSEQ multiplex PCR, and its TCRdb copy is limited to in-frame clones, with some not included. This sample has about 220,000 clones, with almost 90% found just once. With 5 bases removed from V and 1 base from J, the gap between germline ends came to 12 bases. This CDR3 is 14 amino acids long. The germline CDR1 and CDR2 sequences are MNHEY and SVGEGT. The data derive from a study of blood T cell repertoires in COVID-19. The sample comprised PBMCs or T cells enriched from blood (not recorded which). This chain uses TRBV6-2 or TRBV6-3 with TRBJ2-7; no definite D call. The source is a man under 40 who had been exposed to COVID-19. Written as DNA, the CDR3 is TGTGCCAGCAGTCCCCCCCCCGGGTCCTACGAGCAGTACTTC. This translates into CASSPPPGSYEQYF.